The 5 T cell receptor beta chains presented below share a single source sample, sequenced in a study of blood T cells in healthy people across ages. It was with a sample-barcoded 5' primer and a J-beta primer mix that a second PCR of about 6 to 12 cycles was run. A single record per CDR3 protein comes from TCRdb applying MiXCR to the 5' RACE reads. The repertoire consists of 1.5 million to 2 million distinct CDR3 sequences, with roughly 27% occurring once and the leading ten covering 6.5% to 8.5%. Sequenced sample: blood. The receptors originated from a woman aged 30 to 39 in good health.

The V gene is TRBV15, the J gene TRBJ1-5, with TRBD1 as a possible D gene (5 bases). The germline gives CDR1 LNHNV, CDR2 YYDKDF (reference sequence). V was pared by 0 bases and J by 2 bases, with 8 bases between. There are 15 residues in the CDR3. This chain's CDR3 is CATSREGAGNQPQHF. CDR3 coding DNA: TGTGCCACCAGCAGAGAAGGGGCCGGCAATCAGCCCCAGCATTTT.

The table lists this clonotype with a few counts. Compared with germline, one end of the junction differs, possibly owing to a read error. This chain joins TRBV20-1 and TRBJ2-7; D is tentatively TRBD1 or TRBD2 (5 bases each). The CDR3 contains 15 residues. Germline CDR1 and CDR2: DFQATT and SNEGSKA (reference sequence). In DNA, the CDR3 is TGCAGTACTAGAGAACCGGGACGGCAAGGCTACGAGCAGTACTTC. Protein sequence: CSTREPGRQGYEQYF.

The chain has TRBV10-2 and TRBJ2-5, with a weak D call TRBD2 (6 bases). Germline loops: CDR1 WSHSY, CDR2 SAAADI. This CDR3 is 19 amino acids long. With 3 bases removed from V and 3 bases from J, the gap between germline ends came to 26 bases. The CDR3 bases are TGCGCCAGCAGTGACGGTCTTTTTTCGGGACTGGGGGGAAAAGAGACCCAGTACTTC. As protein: CASSDGLFSGLGGKETQYF.

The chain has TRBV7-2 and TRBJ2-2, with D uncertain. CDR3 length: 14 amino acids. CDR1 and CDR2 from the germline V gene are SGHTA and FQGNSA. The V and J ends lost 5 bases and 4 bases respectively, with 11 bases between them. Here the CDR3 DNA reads TGTGCCAGCAGCCCGGAACAGTCCACCGGGGAGCTGTTTTTT. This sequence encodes CASSPEQSTGELFF.

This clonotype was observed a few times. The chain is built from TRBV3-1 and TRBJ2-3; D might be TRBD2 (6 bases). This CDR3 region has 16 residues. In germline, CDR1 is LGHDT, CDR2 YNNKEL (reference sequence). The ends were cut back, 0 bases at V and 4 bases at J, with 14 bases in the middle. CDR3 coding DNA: TGTGCCAGCAGCCAAGATCGGGGCAGGGAGGCAGATACGCAGTATTTT. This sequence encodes CASSQDRGREADTQYF.